This T cell receptor (beta chain) was retrieved from a study of blood T cell repertoires in COVID-19. TCRdb's copy holds only in-frame clones and misses some; the assay was immunoSEQ multiplex PCR. The sample shows 100,000 to 150,000 clones, 70% to 90% of them seen only once. Germline V CDR1 and CDR2: SNHLY, FYNNEI. With V trimmed by 5 bases and J by 6 bases, 4 bases remained unmatched. This CDR3 contains 15 residues. V usage is TRBV2 and J usage is TRBJ2-1, with 13 positions matching TRBD2. The source is a woman aged 50 to 65 with active or convalescent COVID-19. Sequenced material: peripheral blood. This CDR3 is CASSILAGGGNEQFF. The DNA of the CDR3 is TGTGCCAGCAGTATACTAGCGGGAGGGGGCAATGAGCAGTTCTTC.